This T cell receptor beta chain derives from a study of coeliac disease. Whole-study results and caveats: Few TRB amino acid sequences were shared between samples; most were unique.

V gave up 0 bases and J gave up 12 bases, with 15 bases separating them. There are 14 residues in the CDR3. Germline values: CDR1 SGHAT, CDR2 FQNNGV. The repertoire was sequenced with immunoSEQ multiplex PCR; TCRdb's copy has only in-frame clones and lacks some. Altogether approximately 4,000 clones are present, 59% being singletons, with the ten largest covering approximately 6%. Turning to this clone: Antigen: not known.

Sample: lymphocytes from the gut lamina propria. The receptor was derived from a man in his 70s without celiac disease. V usage is TRBV11-2 and J usage is TRBJ2-1; maybe TRBD2 (6 bases). In DNA form, the CDR3 reads TGTGCCAGCAGCTTAGATCGATCGGGGGACGGGCAGTTCTTC. Its translation: CASSLDRSGDGQFF. Based on the CDR3 plus reference TRBV11-2 and TRBJ2-1, the full variable domain is EAGVAQSPRYKIIEKRQSVAFWCNPISGHATLYWYQQILGQGPKLLIQFQNNGVVDDSQLPKDRFSAERLKGVDSTLKIQPAKLEDSAVYLCASSLDRSGDGQFFGPGTRLTVL.